The rows below give T cell receptor beta chains drawn from one sample of a study of T cells in Graves' hyperthyroidism and ophthalmopathy. TCRdb reanalysed the multiplex PCR reads using MiXCR and keeps one entry per CDR3 protein. The table has 400,000 to 500,000 distinct CDR3 sequences, roughly 14% seen once. The material sequenced was blood. The receptors shown here come from a man younger than 35 with Graves' ophthalmopathy. Both conserved end residues are part of each CDR3. Each record gives: clone size, CDR3 length, V gene, D gene, J gene, CDR3 DNA, CDR3 protein. D genes are given only for firm matches. Clone size, where shown, is once, few, many, or a class for clones that have expanded.

>many|12|TRBV24-1|NA|TRBJ1-4
TGTGCCACCAGTGGCGGGAATGAAAAACTGTTTTTT
CATSGGNEKLFF
>many|18|TRBV4-1|TRBD1|TRBJ1-2
TGCGCCAGCAGCGATACTGGGGACAGGGCACGATTGGACTATGGCTACACCTTC
CASSDTGDRARLDYGYTF
>many|14|TRBV3-1|NA|TRBJ2-7
TGTGCCAGCAGCGGGGGACTGTTCTCCTACGAGCAGTACTTC
CASSGGLFSYEQYF
>many|13|TRBV20-1|NA|TRBJ1-4
TGCAGTGCTAGACCGGCCGGGGGGGGAAAACTGTTTTTT
CSARPAGGGKLFF
>few|17|TRBV5-1|NA|TRBJ2-3
TGCGCCAGCAGCTTGAATCCCCAGAGGTATAGACCAGATACGCAGTATTTT
CASSLNPQRYRPDTQYF
>many|14|TRBV5-6|NA|TRBJ1-2
TGTGCCAGCAGCCATCTGGACAGTAACTATGGCTACACCTTC
CASSHLDSNYGYTF
>NA|15|TRBV7-3|TRBD2|TRBJ2-5
TGTGCCAGCAGCTGGACTAGCGGGGGATGGGAGACCCAGTACTTC
CASSWTSGGWETQYF
>NA|19|TRBV7-2|TRBD2|TRBJ2-4
TGTGCCAGCAGCTCTTACGGGACTAGCGGGGGGGCGGGAGGAAACATTCAGTACTTC
CASSSYGTSGGAGGNIQYF
>NA|15|TRBV6-2/TRBV6-3|TRBD2|TRBJ2-1
TGTGCCAGCAGTTACTCCGGCGGGGGGGATTTTGAGCAGTTCTTC
CASSYSGGGDFEQFF
>few|17|TRBV9|NA|TRBJ2-1
TGTGCCAGCAGCGTAGACATTGGGGCAGGTTTGTACAATGAGCAGTTCTTC
CASSVDIGAGLYNEQFF
>NA|21|TRBV7-9|TRBD2|TRBJ2-5
TGTGCCAGCAGCCCTCGGGGGGGACTAGCGGGAGCAACGGGGCCCGGGGAGACCCAGTACTTC
CASSPRGGLAGATGPGETQYF
>many|14|TRBV7-6|TRBD1|TRBJ2-1
TGTGCCAGCAGCGCCAAGGGGGCCCGGCATGAGCAGTTCTTC
CASSAKGARHEQFF
>many|14|TRBV24-1|NA|TRBJ1-2
TGTGCCACCAGTGGGACAGCGACTAACTATGGCTACACCTTC
CATSGTATNYGYTF
>many|15|TRBV12-3/TRBV12-4|TRBD1|TRBJ2-1
TGTGCCAGCAGTCTCCGGGACAGGGGAGAGAGTGAGCAGTTCTTC
CASSLRDRGESEQFF
>many|13|TRBV6-1|NA|TRBJ2-1
TGTGCCAGCAGGGTGGCGGGGGCCAATGAGCAGTTCTTC
CASRVAGANEQFF
>NA|15|TRBV19|NA|TRBJ2-1
TGTGCCAGTAGTATGAGTAGGGGACTCAGAAATGAGCAGTTCTTC
CASSMSRGLRNEQFF
>NA|14|TRBV5-4|NA|TRBJ2-5
TGTGCCAGCAGCTTAGCAGGGGGGGTGGAGACCCAGTACTTC
CASSLAGGVETQYF
>few|14|TRBV20-1|NA|TRBJ1-6
TGCAGTGCTAGAGATGGGGGGGGTGGATCACCCCTCCACTTT
CSARDGGGGSPLHF
>NA|14|TRBV2|TRBD1|TRBJ1-2
TGTGCCAGCAAGGGACAGGGTCTATTCTATGGCTACACCTTC
CASKGQGLFYGYTF
>many|13|TRBV20-1|TRBD2|TRBJ2-7
TGCAGTGCTAGAGACCCCGGACTAGCGGCCTGGTACTTC
CSARDPGLAAWYF
>many|13|TRBV6-1|TRBD1|TRBJ1-5
TGTGCCAGCAGAGGGACAGAAGATCAGCCCCAGCATTTT
CASRGTEDQPQHF
>many|15|TRBV7-6|NA|TRBJ2-3
TGTGCCAGCAGCTTACCAAATTCAGGGATAGATACGCAGTATTTT
CASSLPNSGIDTQYF
>many|14|TRBV6-1|NA|TRBJ1-2
TGTGCCAGCAGTTCCGAGGACACAAACTATGGCTACACCTTC
CASSSEDTNYGYTF
>few|15|TRBV4-1|TRBD1|TRBJ2-7
TGCGCCAGCAGCCAAGAGGGACAGAGCTCCTACGAGCAGTACTTC
CASSQEGQSSYEQYF
>many|14|TRBV6-5|TRBD2|TRBJ2-7
TGTGCCAGCAGTTACGACGGTCGGGGCGGGGGGCAGTACTTC
CASSYDGRGGGQYF
>many|14|TRBV27|NA|TRBJ1-2
TGTGCCAGCAGTTTATTGGCCGGGCCACATGGCTACACCTTC
CASSLLAGPHGYTF
>NA|14|TRBV20-1|TRBD2|TRBJ2-5
TGCAGTACTAGACCTGGCGGGGGGGCAGAGACCCAGTACTTC
CSTRPGGGAETQYF
>many|12|TRBV11-2|NA|TRBJ2-1
TGTGCCAGCAGCTTGGCTCTACCAGAGCAGTTCTTC
CASSLALPEQFF
>many|14|TRBV2|TRBD1|TRBJ2-4
TGTGCCAGCAGGGGACAGGGGACCCAAAACATTCAGTACTTC
CASRGQGTQNIQYF
>many|16|TRBV7-2|NA|TRBJ2-1
TGTGCCAGCAGCCGCCTCGGGGGGCTTGTCATCGATGAGCAGTTCTTC
CASSRLGGLVIDEQFF
>NA|19|TRBV12-5|NA|TRBJ2-2
TGTGCTAGTGGTTTGGCCAAGGGGACTGGCGGGGAGAACACCGGGGAGCTGTTTTTT
CASGLAKGTGGENTGELFF
>many|17|TRBV7-9|NA|TRBJ1-2
TGTGCCAGCAGCTTAGAGGGACGGATTCCCTCCCTTTATGGCTACACCTTC
CASSLEGRIPSLYGYTF
>NA|15|TRBV2|TRBD1|TRBJ2-1
TGTGCCAGCAGCTCAATGGGACAGGGCCACAATGAGCAGTTCTTC
CASSSMGQGHNEQFF
>many|15|TRBV18|NA|TRBJ1-5
TGTGCCAGCTCACCAGACGGCGCCAGTCATCAGCCCCAGCATTTT
CASSPDGASHQPQHF
>few|16|TRBV13|NA|TRBJ1-3
TGTGCCAGCAGCTTGGGGACCGGGAGGTCCGGAAACACCATATATTTT
CASSLGTGRSGNTIYF
>many|16|TRBV12-3/TRBV12-4|TRBD2|TRBJ2-3
TGTGCCAGCAGTCCCCGGGGGGGCCTGCATTCAGATACGCAGTATTTT
CASSPRGGLHSDTQYF
>many|14|TRBV12-3/TRBV12-4|TRBD2|TRBJ2-5
TGTGCCAGCAGTTTTAGCACGGGGGGAGAGACCCAGTACTTC
CASSFSTGGETQYF
>many|13|TRBV30|NA|TRBJ1-4
TGTGCCTGGGCCAGGGCAACTAATGAAAAACTGTTTTTT
CAWARATNEKLFF
>many|15|TRBV7-2|NA|TRBJ1-2
TGTGCCAGCAGCTTAGACCCAGGGATTGACTATGGCTACACCTTC
CASSLDPGIDYGYTF
>NA|18|TRBV5-1|TRBD1|TRBJ2-2
TGCGCCAGCAGCTTGGAAGGGACAGGGTCGGGATACGCCGGGGAGCTGTTTTTT
CASSLEGTGSGYAGELFF
>many|14|TRBV12-3/TRBV12-4|NA|TRBJ2-3
TGTGCCAGCAGCTACAGGGAGCCACCAGATACGCAGTATTTT
CASSYREPPDTQYF
>many|15|TRBV9|TRBD2|TRBJ2-3
TGTGCCAGCAGCGTGGGGACTAGGGTGGGAGATACGCAGTATTTT
CASSVGTRVGDTQYF
>once|14|TRBV6-1|TRBD1|TRBJ1-1
TGTGCCAGCAGAACAGGGGAGTTGTGCACTGAAGCTTTCTTT
CASRTGELCTEAFF
>many|15|TRBV2|TRBD2|TRBJ2-7
TGTGCCAGCAGTGAGGTAGCGGGGGGTACCTACGAGCAGTACTTC
CASSEVAGGTYEQYF
>many|14|TRBV12-3/TRBV12-4|NA|TRBJ2-7
TGTGCCAGCGCCTGGTCGCTGGCCTCCTACGAGCAGTACTTC
CASAWSLASYEQYF
>many|13|TRBV27|NA|TRBJ2-5
TGTGCCAGCAGTGTGCTGGGGGAAGAGACCCAGTACTTC
CASSVLGEETQYF
>few|16|TRBV15|NA|TRBJ2-6
TGTGCCACCAGCACCAGGCTTAGCTCTGGGGCCAACGTCCTGACTTTC
CATSTRLSSGANVLTF
>many|17|TRBV30|NA|TRBJ1-3
TGTGCCTGGAGCCAATCCGCGGGACTGCTCTCTGGAAACACCATATATTTT
CAWSQSAGLLSGNTIYF
>few|17|TRBV7-8|NA|TRBJ1-1
TGTGCCAGCAGCTTACAGGCTGGATGGGGAGAGAACACTGAAGCTTTCTTT
CASSLQAGWGENTEAFF
>many|12|TRBV12-3/TRBV12-4|NA|TRBJ2-7
TGTGCCAGCAGTAGGCGGAGCTACGAGCAGTACTTC
CASSRRSYEQYF
>many|16|TRBV18|TRBD2|TRBJ2-3
TGTGCCAGCTCACCAGAAGCGGGAGGGTCGACAGATACGCAGTATTTT
CASSPEAGGSTDTQYF
>many|13|TRBV4-1|NA|TRBJ1-2
TGCGCCAGCAGCACGTCGGAGTTATATGGCTACACCTTC
CASSTSELYGYTF
>few|15|TRBV10-2|TRBD1|TRBJ1-2
TGCGCCAGCAGTGAGTCAACAGGGGCAGTCTATGGCTACACCTTC
CASSESTGAVYGYTF